This T cell receptor (beta chain) appears in the sequencing data of a study of cytomegalovirus exposure and HLA in healthy donors. The study's findings and limits: In a later analysis, TCR beta V- and J-gene trimming was associated with a missense DCLRE1C variant.

Both 60 Vbeta primers and 13 Jbeta primers went into the PCR. The repertoire was sequenced with immunoSEQ multiplex PCR; TCRdb's copy has only in-frame clones and lacks some. Among about 150,000 clones listed, around 72% were seen once. Germline V CDR1 and CDR2: LNHDA, SQIVND (reference sequence). The CDR3 is 14 amino acids. Trimming removed 4 bases at V and 2 bases at J, with 12 bases between. As for this clone: Its antigen remains unknown.

J is TRBJ2-7 and V is TRBV19; the D gene is possibly TRBD2 (6 bases). The origin of this receptor is a man aged 45-65 years in good health and CMV-seropositive. Source material: PBMCs. In nucleotides, the CDR3 is TGTGCCAGTAGTACCGGGACTTTTCCCTACGAGCAGTACTTC. Protein: CASSTGTFPYEQYF. Full variable domain (outside the CDR3, taken from reference TRBV19 and TRBJ2-7): DGGITQSPKYLFRKEGQNVTLSCEQNLNHDAMYWYRQDPGQGLRLIYYSQIVNDFQKGDIAEGYSVSREKKESFPLTVTSAQKNPTAFYLCASSTGTFPYEQYFGPGTRLTVT.